This record concerns one T cell receptor beta chain sequence. The antigen this receptor binds is unknown. No base-level quality is on record; no much larger clone is a single base apart. In the prospective study, participants were about 18 to 100 years old, resided in about two dozen geographic areas of the United States, and were enrolled through a virtual design. Cohort assignment in the prospective study relied on participant-reported clinical history from a screening survey and a study questionnaire. In the prospective study, whole blood, serum and a nasopharyngeal or oropharyngeal swab were collected from each participant by mobile phlebotomists. Additional blood draws and questionnaires over an approximately two-month period could optionally be provided by prospective study participants. Before DNA extraction, prospective study blood samples were shipped either frozen or at room temperature.

The immunoSEQ Assay, a bias-controlled multiplex PCR, was used to amplify TCRbeta CDR3 regions from genomic DNA. The original methods were these. Nucleated cell counts per sample were estimated from amplification of reference gene primers within the assay. To quantify the absolute abundance of each unique TCRbeta CDR3 rearrangement, sequence reads were collapsed and filtered. For each sample, productive Simpson clonality was calculated as the square root of Simpson's diversity index over productive rearrangements. TCRdb retrieved this table from immuneACCESS and kept in-frame rearrangements only. Not all clones are present; in checked studies, unresolved V genes account for under half, and no reason is known for the remainder. The V and J calls and the clone size are those of that table, but D and trimming were determined from the DNA. The sample data list approximately 390,000 clones, and nearly 90% of these were observed just once. The top ten clones comprise approximately 2.1% of the sample.

The sample originates from a study of blood T cell repertoires in COVID-19 (dated by TCRdb to the early 2020s). Regarding the study in general: The collaborator samples originated in the United States, Italy and Spain and spanned the acute and convalescent phases of COVID-19. The prospective study material was composed of cDNA or gDNA derived from T cells, B-cell-depleted T cells, or PBMCs. The dataset comprised deeply sampled blood TCRbeta repertoires from subjects exposed to, actively infected with, or recovered from COVID-19. A freely available public database, intended as a resource for researchers studying the immune response to SARS-CoV-2, is where the repertoires were released. The samples were drawn from the first 160 participants of the ongoing ImmuneRACE study and from 1,254 subjects provided by 6 global collaborators. The sample metadata nearly always contained a de-identified subject ID, COVID-19 status, age in years and sex. HLA class I and class II types, where available, came from metadata supplied by the sample provider rather than from assay-based typing.

The germline V gene provides CDR1 MNHEY and CDR2 SVGAGI. The V and J ends are trimmed by 6 bases and 0 bases, leaving 5 bases between them. The CDR3, cysteine through phenylalanine, is 12 amino acids long. Kept here is only the CDR3 DNA, which spans 36 bases and is read in frame from base 1. General findings and caveats noted by the study authors: The amount of clinical and demographic metadata varied by source and participant and was provided uncurated.

The sequence derives from a woman in her 40s with acute COVID-19. The sequence is built from TRBV6-5 and TRBJ1-1; a confident D gene designation cannot be given. The sample comprised PBMCs or T cells enriched from blood (not recorded which). The CDR3 has the sequence CASRRVNTEAFF. The DNA sequence is given as TGTGCCAGCAGGAGGGTGAACACTGAAGCTTTCTTT.